The 13 T cell receptor beta chains listed next were all sequenced from one sample in a study of regulatory T cells in long-lasting Graves disease. The sample's time point: persistent/refractory GD, antithyroid drugs over 5 years with positive TRAb. RNA from PBMCs was the source of the TCR library. With iRepertoire HTBI primers and Arm-PCR of CDR3 regions, TCR beta libraries were built. TCRdb reprocessed the multiplex PCR reads via MiXCR and lists one record per CDR3 protein. The data show a few hundred thousand distinct CDR3 sequences, roughly 20% seen once. This specimen was peripheral blood mononuclear cells (PBMCs), taken when the disease was refractory, from a patient treated with antithyroid drugs. These receptor sequences come from a woman aged 40 to 55 with Graves disease.

The chain is built from TRBV18 and TRBJ1-1; TRBD1 agrees at 8 bases. Trimming removed 4 bases from V and 7 bases from J; junction bases left unmatched: 8. The CDR3 runs to 14 residues. Germline CDR1 reads KGHSH; CDR2 reads LQKENI. In nucleotides, the CDR3 is TGTGCCAGCTCACAACGGGAGACAGGGGATGAAGCTTTCTTT. It yields the protein CASSQRETGDEAFF.

This clonotype was detected only a few times. The J gene is TRBJ2-7, the V gene TRBV5-1; 9 bases fit TRBD2. Germline CDR1 SGHRS, CDR2 YFSETQ. Unmatched junction bases numbered 5, after V lost 0 bases and J lost 1 base. This CDR3 comprises 16 residues. This CDR3 reads CASSLAGLARSYEQYF. In DNA form, the CDR3 reads TGCGCCAGCAGCTTGGCAGGACTAGCGAGATCCTACGAGCAGTACTTC.

A word on this clonotype: A much larger clone is a single base away; this may be a read error. The V call is TRBV7-2, the J call TRBJ2-5; 9 bases match TRBD2. The germline V gene encodes CDR1 SGHTA and CDR2 FQGNSA. The V segment lost 4 bases and the J segment 4 bases; nucleotides outside the gene matches: 4. The CDR3 extends over 14 amino acids. The DNA of the CDR3 is TGTGCCAGCAGCTCAGGGACTAGCAGAGAGACCCAGTACTTC. Encoded protein: CASSSGTSRETQYF.

This clonotype came up many times. V is TRBV6-1 and J is TRBJ1-1; D call uncertain. There are 15 residues in the CDR3. CDR1 and CDR2 from the germline V gene are MNHNS and SASEGT. Trimming removed 7 bases from V and 2 bases from J, with 17 bases in between. The DNA for the CDR3 is TGTGCCAGCACCCCGGTTATGCTGGGTAACACTGAAGCTTTCTTT. Protein: CASTPVMLGNTEAFF.

The chain uses TRBV7-9 and TRBJ2-5, with a tentative D call TRBD2 (6 bases). Trimming stripped 5 bases from V and 4 bases from J, with 14 bases between. This CDR3 has 14 residues. The V gene's germline CDR1 is SEHNR and CDR2 FQNEAQ (reference sequence). CDR3 sequence: CASSLTPGRETQYF. In DNA form, the CDR3 reads TGTGCCAGCAGCCTAACCCCCGGGAGAGAGACCCAGTACTTC.

The DNA of the CDR3 is TGCGCCAGCAGCTGGGACACGACAGGGTATGACAGCGGGGAGCTGTTTTTT. It translates to CASSWDTTGYDSGELFF. The chain recombines TRBV5-1 with TRBJ2-2, with TRBD1 matching over 7 bases. The CDR3 is made up of 17 amino acids. After removal of 3 bases from V and 7 bases from J, the junction contained 15 bases not matched to a gene. Germline assignment: CDR1 SGHRS and CDR2 YFSETQ.

This clonotype was seen only a few times. CDR3 residues: CASRTAALTSSYNSPLHF. The CDR3 region has the DNA TGTGCCAGCAGGACAGCCGCCCTAACAAGCTCCTATAATTCACCCCTCCACTTT. The chain uses TRBV27 and TRBJ1-6, with D maybe TRBD1 (5 bases). There are 18 residues in the CDR3. CDR1 and CDR2 (germline): MNHEY, SMNVEV (reference sequence). V was cut by 6 bases and J by 0 bases, with 18 bases left in between.

The rearrangement joins TRBV30 to TRBJ1-4, with a weak D call TRBD1 (6 bases). The CDR3 is made up of 17 amino acids. Germline values: CDR1 GTSNPN, CDR2 SVGIG (reference sequence). Between the trimmed V and J ends, which lost 3 bases and 11 bases, there was a span of 28 bases. The CDR3 coding sequence is TGTGCCTGGAGAGAAAACGGCGGGACATCGCAGGGTAGGAAACTGTTTTTT. Amino acid sequence: CAWRENGGTSQGRKLFF.

The CDR3 DNA is TGTGCCACCAGTGATTTCGGGACAGGTACGAACACCGGGGAGCTGTTTTTT. Its translation is CATSDFGTGTNTGELFF. The rearrangement uses TRBV24-1 and TRBJ2-2; 8 bases fit TRBD1. J gave up 0 bases and V 1 base, and 3 bases lay outside the gene matches. The CDR3 extends over 17 amino acids. Germline V gene lookup returns CDR1 KGHDR and CDR2 SFDVKD.

This clonotype was observed at least ten times. The chain is built from TRBV7-2 and TRBJ2-5, with D possibly being TRBD1 or TRBD2 (6 bases each). The CDR3 is 15 residues long. The ends were cut back, 0 bases at V and 5 bases at J, with 13 bases in the middle. Germline CDR1 reads SGHTA; CDR2 reads FQGNSA. CDR3 sequence: CASSLAIGGTETQYF. The CDR3 region has the DNA TGTGCCAGCAGCTTAGCGATAGGGGGGACGGAGACCCAGTACTTC. The full variable domain, its missing parts supplied by reference TRBV7-2 and TRBJ2-5, is GAGVSQSPSNKVTEKGKDVELRCDPISGHTALYWYRQSLGQGLEFLIYFQGNSAPDKSGLPSDRFSAERTGGSVSTLTIQRTQQEDSAVYLCASSLAIGGTETQYFGPGTRLLVL.

This clonotype was counted between two and nine times. The chain is built from TRBV20-1 and TRBJ2-7; D gene uncertain. This CDR3 is 16 amino acids long. Trimming took 4 bases from V and 5 from J, leaving 24 bases between them. Germline CDR1 reads DFQATT; CDR2 reads SNEGSKA (reference sequence). As DNA, the CDR3 is TGCAGTGCTACGAATCACAGTACTGTATTAAGGCACGAGCAGTACTTC. This codes for CSATNHSTVLRHEQYF.

The J gene is TRBJ2-1, the V gene TRBV28, with 11 nucleotides matching TRBD2. The CDR3 runs 15 residues. V lost 8 bases and J lost 6; bases outside the gene matches: 9. Germline lookup yields CDR1 MDHEN and CDR2 SYDVKM. The CDR3 spells CASGLYSGRANEQFF. CDR3 coding DNA: TGTGCCAGCGGCTTATATAGCGGGAGGGCCAATGAGCAGTTCTTC.

The chain uses TRBV24-1 and TRBJ2-5, with 13 bases matching TRBD2. The ends lost 6 bases at V and 5 bases at J; junction bases unmatched: 5. The germline V gene encodes CDR1 KGHDR and CDR2 SFDVKD. The CDR3 runs 15 residues. CDR3 sequence (DNA): TGTGCCACCAGTACTAGCGGGAGGGCGGGCGAGACCCAGTACTTC. Amino acids: CATSTSGRAGETQYF.